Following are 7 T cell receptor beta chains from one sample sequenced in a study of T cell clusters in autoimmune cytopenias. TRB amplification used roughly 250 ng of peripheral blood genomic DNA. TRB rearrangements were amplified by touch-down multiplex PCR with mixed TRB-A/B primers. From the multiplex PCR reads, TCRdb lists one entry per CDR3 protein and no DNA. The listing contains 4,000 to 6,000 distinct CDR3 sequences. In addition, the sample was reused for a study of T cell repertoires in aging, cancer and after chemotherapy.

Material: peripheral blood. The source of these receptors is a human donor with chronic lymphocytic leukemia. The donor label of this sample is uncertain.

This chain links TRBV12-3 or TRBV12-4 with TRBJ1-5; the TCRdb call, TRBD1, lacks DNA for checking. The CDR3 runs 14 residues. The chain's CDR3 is CASSPDRGLQPQHF.

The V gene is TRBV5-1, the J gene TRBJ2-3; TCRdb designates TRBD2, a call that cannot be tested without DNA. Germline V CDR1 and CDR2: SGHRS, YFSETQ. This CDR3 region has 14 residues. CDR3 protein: CATTTGGGTDTQYF.

The CDR3 region is CASSDPRDRGLGTQYF. This chain uses TRBV6-2 or TRBV6-3 with TRBJ2-3; TCRdb proposes TRBD1, but this gene call is untestable without DNA. The CDR3 runs 16 residues. Germline V lookup: CDR1 MNHEY, CDR2 SVGEGT.

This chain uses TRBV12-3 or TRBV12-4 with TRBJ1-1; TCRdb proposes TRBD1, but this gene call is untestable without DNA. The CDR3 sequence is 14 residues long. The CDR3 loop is CASRETVPNTEAFF.

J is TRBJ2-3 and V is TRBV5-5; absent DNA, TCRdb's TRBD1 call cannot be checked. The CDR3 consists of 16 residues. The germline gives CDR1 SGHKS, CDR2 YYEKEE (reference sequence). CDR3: CASSLPPGVITDTQYF.

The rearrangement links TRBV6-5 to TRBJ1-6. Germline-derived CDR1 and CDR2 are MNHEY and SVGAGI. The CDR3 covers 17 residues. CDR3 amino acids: CASSYVVGGSYNSPLHF.

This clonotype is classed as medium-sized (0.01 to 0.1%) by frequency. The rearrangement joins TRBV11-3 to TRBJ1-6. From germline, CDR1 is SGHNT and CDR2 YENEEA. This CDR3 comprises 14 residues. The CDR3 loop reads CASTRGPSGSPLHF.